Listed below are T cell receptor beta chains from one sample, sequenced in a study of blood T cell repertoires in COVID-19. Libraries were prepared by immunoSEQ multiplex PCR; TCRdb keeps only in-frame clonotypes and omits some of them. Of 100,000 to 150,000 clones in the sample, approximately 88% were seen once. The sequenced sample consisted of peripheral blood. The source is a man aged 55 to 69 with acute or convalescent COVID-19. Both conserved end residues are part of each CDR3. The D gene is left open where the match is weak. The size of a clone is reported for some rows only, either as once, few or many, or as a class for expanded clones.

j_call: TRBJ2-3; v_call: TRBV30; d_call: TRBD2; clone_size: -; cdr3_nt: TGTGCCTGGTCAGGTGTTGGACTAGCTTCCGATACGCAGTATTTT; cdr3_aa: CAWSGVGLASDTQYF
j_call: TRBJ2-7; v_call: TRBV4-2; d_call: TRBD2; clone_size: -; cdr3_nt: TGTGCCAGCAGCCAGACTAGCGGGGGGAACTACGAGCAGTACTTC; cdr3_aa: CASSQTSGGNYEQYF
j_call: TRBJ2-3; v_call: TRBV3-1/TRBV3-2; d_call: TRBD2; clone_size: -; cdr3_nt: TGTGCCAGCAGTTCAAGAACGGGACTAGCGGGAGGTCGGACTAGCACAGATACGCAGTATTTT; cdr3_aa: CASSSRTGLAGGRTSTDTQYF
j_call: TRBJ2-7; v_call: TRBV9; d_call: TRBD1; clone_size: few; cdr3_nt: TGTGCCAGCAGCGTCGACAGGGGGGATGGGGTACCCTACGAGCAGTACTTC; cdr3_aa: CASSVDRGDGVPYEQYF
j_call: TRBJ2-7; v_call: TRBV2; d_call: -; clone_size: -; cdr3_nt: TGTGCCAGCAAACGACATCCCCCTTCCTACGAGCAGTACTTC; cdr3_aa: CASKRHPPSYEQYF
j_call: TRBJ1-2; v_call: TRBV6-5; d_call: -; clone_size: -; cdr3_nt: TGTGCCAGCAGTTACGCAGGGCGCACCGGCTACACCTTC; cdr3_aa: CASSYAGRTGYTF
j_call: TRBJ2-2; v_call: TRBV19; d_call: -; clone_size: -; cdr3_nt: TGTGCCAGTACAGGACAAATGTACGGGGAGCTGTTTTTT; cdr3_aa: CASTGQMYGELFF
j_call: TRBJ1-1; v_call: TRBV19; d_call: TRBD1; clone_size: -; cdr3_nt: TGTGCCAGTAGAAGATCGGACAGGGGGCTGCTCATGAACACTGAAGCTTTCTTT; cdr3_aa: CASRRSDRGLLMNTEAFF
j_call: TRBJ2-5; v_call: TRBV5-1; d_call: -; clone_size: -; cdr3_nt: TGCGCCAGCAGCTTGGGGCCGGGTCTGCAGACCCAGTACTTC; cdr3_aa: CASSLGPGLQTQYF
j_call: TRBJ2-2; v_call: TRBV6-4; d_call: TRBD1; clone_size: once; cdr3_nt: TGTGCCAGCAGCCTCAACGGACAGGGGGCTAGCGGGGAGCTGTTTTTT; cdr3_aa: CASSLNGQGASGELFF
j_call: TRBJ1-2; v_call: TRBV28; d_call: -; clone_size: -; cdr3_nt: TGTGCCAGCAGACCCGGGGGTTTGGGCTACACCTTC; cdr3_aa: CASRPGGLGYTF
j_call: TRBJ2-5; v_call: TRBV3-1/TRBV3-2; d_call: -; clone_size: -; cdr3_nt: TGTGCCAGCAGCCAAGATGCCAGACAAGAGACCCAGTACTTC; cdr3_aa: CASSQDARQETQYF
j_call: TRBJ2-2; v_call: TRBV28; d_call: TRBD1; clone_size: once; cdr3_nt: TGTGCCAGCAGGGAAATACAGGGGTCTAACACCGGGGAGCTGTTTTTT; cdr3_aa: CASREIQGSNTGELFF
j_call: TRBJ1-1; v_call: TRBV7-3; d_call: -; clone_size: -; cdr3_nt: TGTGCCAGCAGCTTAAACAGGGATACTGAAGCTTTCTTT; cdr3_aa: CASSLNRDTEAFF
j_call: TRBJ2-1; v_call: TRBV28; d_call: TRBD1; clone_size: -; cdr3_nt: TGTGCCAGCAGTCTGGGACAGGGGAATGAGCAGTTCTTC; cdr3_aa: CASSLGQGNEQFF
j_call: TRBJ2-2; v_call: TRBV6-5; d_call: -; clone_size: -; cdr3_nt: TGTGCCAGCAGTTATGTGAGTCTTTCGAACACCGGGGAGCTGTTTTTT; cdr3_aa: CASSYVSLSNTGELFF
j_call: TRBJ2-5; v_call: TRBV5-5; d_call: TRBD2; clone_size: -; cdr3_nt: TGTGCCAGCAGCTACCTAGCGGGGCAAGAGACCCAGTACTTC; cdr3_aa: CASSYLAGQETQYF
j_call: TRBJ1-6; v_call: TRBV6-5; d_call: -; clone_size: once; cdr3_nt: TGTGCCAGCAGTTCGCCAGGGTCCCTCCACTTT; cdr3_aa: CASSSPGSLHF
j_call: TRBJ2-3; v_call: TRBV15; d_call: TRBD2; clone_size: -; cdr3_nt: TGTGCCACTAGCGGGGCGAACACAGATACGCAGTATTTT; cdr3_aa: CATSGANTDTQYF
j_call: TRBJ1-6; v_call: TRBV7-2; d_call: TRBD1; clone_size: once; cdr3_nt: TGTGCCAGCAGCCCAGGGGGCCATCTGTATAATTCACCCCTCCACTTT; cdr3_aa: CASSPGGHLYNSPLHF
j_call: TRBJ2-2; v_call: TRBV10-3; d_call: TRBD2; clone_size: -; cdr3_nt: TGTGCCATCAGTGAACTAGCGGGAGACACCGGGGAGCTGTTTTTT; cdr3_aa: CAISELAGDTGELFF
j_call: TRBJ2-7; v_call: TRBV24-1; d_call: -; clone_size: -; cdr3_nt: TGTGCCACCAGACGAACAGGGTACGACGAGCAGTACTTC; cdr3_aa: CATRRTGYDEQYF
j_call: TRBJ2-3; v_call: TRBV27; d_call: TRBD2; clone_size: -; cdr3_nt: TGTGCCAGCGCCGGGACTAGCGGGAGCGGGGCAGATACGCAGTATTTT; cdr3_aa: CASAGTSGSGADTQYF
j_call: TRBJ1-5; v_call: TRBV20-1; d_call: -; clone_size: -; cdr3_nt: TGCAGTGCTAGTTTGGGCAGGGGTAATCAGCCCCAGCATTTT; cdr3_aa: CSASLGRGNQPQHF
j_call: TRBJ2-2; v_call: TRBV5-1; d_call: -; clone_size: -; cdr3_nt: TGCGCCAGCAGCTTGGAGGGGGCCGGGGAGCTGTTTTTT; cdr3_aa: CASSLEGAGELFF
j_call: TRBJ1-2; v_call: TRBV27; d_call: -; clone_size: -; cdr3_nt: TGTGCCAGCAGTTTATCTTCGCAGGGCTATGGCTACACCTTC; cdr3_aa: CASSLSSQGYGYTF
j_call: TRBJ1-2; v_call: TRBV6-5; d_call: -; clone_size: few; cdr3_nt: TGTGCCAGCTCTCGACCAGGGTCGTTGGATGGCTACACCTTC; cdr3_aa: CASSRPGSLDGYTF
j_call: TRBJ1-2; v_call: TRBV12-3/TRBV12-4; d_call: -; clone_size: -; cdr3_nt: TGTGCCAGCAGCCTACGACAGGTGGGGGGCTACACCTTC; cdr3_aa: CASSLRQVGGYTF
j_call: TRBJ1-1; v_call: TRBV27; d_call: -; clone_size: -; cdr3_nt: TGTGCCAGCAGGAGTTTGGGGAGAAACCCTGAAGCTTTCTTT; cdr3_aa: CASRSLGRNPEAFF
j_call: TRBJ1-2; v_call: TRBV29-1; d_call: TRBD1; clone_size: few; cdr3_nt: TGCAGCGGCCGACAGGGGGCTGGTGATGGCTACACCTTC; cdr3_aa: CSGRQGAGDGYTF
j_call: TRBJ2-1; v_call: TRBV2; d_call: -; clone_size: -; cdr3_nt: TGTGCCAGCAGTGTCCGTTTTGAGGATGAGCAGTTCTTC; cdr3_aa: CASSVRFEDEQFF
j_call: TRBJ2-1; v_call: TRBV29-1; d_call: TRBD2; clone_size: -; cdr3_nt: TGCAGCGTTGGTCTAGCGGGAGGAGGCTCCTACAATGAGCAGTTCTTC; cdr3_aa: CSVGLAGGGSYNEQFF
j_call: TRBJ1-5; v_call: TRBV27; d_call: TRBD1; clone_size: once; cdr3_nt: TGTGCCAGCAGGGCAGGGGGTGCGGCTCAGCCCCAGCATTTT; cdr3_aa: CASRAGGAAQPQHF
j_call: TRBJ2-5; v_call: TRBV7-6; d_call: TRBD2; clone_size: -; cdr3_nt: TGTGCCAGCAGCTTTGGGACTAGCGGGGAGGAGACCCAGTACTTC; cdr3_aa: CASSFGTSGEETQYF
j_call: TRBJ2-5; v_call: TRBV6-6; d_call: TRBD1; clone_size: -; cdr3_nt: TGTGCCAGCAGTCCTGTACAGGGGGCAGGGGAGACCCAGTACTTC; cdr3_aa: CASSPVQGAGETQYF
j_call: TRBJ2-1; v_call: TRBV2; d_call: -; clone_size: -; cdr3_nt: TGTGCCAGCAGTGAAGCGGGGCAGATGTACAATGAGCAGTTCTTC; cdr3_aa: CASSEAGQMYNEQFF